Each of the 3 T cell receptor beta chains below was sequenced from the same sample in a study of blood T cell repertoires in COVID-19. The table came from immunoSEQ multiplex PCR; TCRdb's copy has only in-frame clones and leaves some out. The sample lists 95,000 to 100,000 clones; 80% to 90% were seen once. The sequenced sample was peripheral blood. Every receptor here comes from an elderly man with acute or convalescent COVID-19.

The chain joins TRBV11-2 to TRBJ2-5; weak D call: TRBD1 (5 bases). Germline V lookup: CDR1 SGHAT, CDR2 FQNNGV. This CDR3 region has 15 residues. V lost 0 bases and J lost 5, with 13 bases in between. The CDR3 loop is CASSLDRQGWETQYF. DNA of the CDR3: TGTGCCAGCAGCTTAGACCGCCAGGGATGGGAGACCCAGTACTTC.

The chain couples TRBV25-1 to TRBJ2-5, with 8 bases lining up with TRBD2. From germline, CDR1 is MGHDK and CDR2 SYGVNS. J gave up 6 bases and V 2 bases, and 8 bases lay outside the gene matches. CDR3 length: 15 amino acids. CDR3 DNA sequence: TGTGCCAGCAGTGAAAACGGACTAGCAGGAAAGACCCAGTACTTC. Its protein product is CASSENGLAGKTQYF. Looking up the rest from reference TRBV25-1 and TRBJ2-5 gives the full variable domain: EADIYQTPRYLVIGTGKKITLECSQTMGHDKMYWYQQDPGMELHLIHYSYGVNSTEKGDLSSESTVSRIRTEHFPLTLESARPSHTSQYLCASSENGLAGKTQYFGPGTRLLVL.

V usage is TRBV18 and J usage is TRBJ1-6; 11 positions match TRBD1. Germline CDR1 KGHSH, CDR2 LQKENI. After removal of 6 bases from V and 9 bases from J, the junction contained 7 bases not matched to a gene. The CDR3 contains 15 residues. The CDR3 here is CASSPGQGARSPLHF. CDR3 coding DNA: TGTGCCAGCTCGCCTGGACAGGGGGCTCGTTCACCCCTCCACTTT.